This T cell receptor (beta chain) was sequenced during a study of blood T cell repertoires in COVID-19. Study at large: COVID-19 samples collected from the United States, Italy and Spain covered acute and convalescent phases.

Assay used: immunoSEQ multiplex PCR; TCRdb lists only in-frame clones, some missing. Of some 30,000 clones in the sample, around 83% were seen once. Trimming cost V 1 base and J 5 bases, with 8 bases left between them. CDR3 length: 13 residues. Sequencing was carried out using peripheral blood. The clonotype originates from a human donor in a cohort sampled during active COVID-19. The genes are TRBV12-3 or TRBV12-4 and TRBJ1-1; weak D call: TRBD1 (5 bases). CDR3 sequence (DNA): TGTGCCAGCAGTTTAGGGGGGAGGACTGAAGCTTTCTTT. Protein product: CASSLGGRTEAFF.